The 5 T cell receptor beta chains reported below all come from one sample, sequenced in a study of cytomegalovirus exposure and HLA in healthy donors. The PCR was carried out with 60 Vbeta primers and 13 Jbeta primers. Sequenced by immunoSEQ multiplex PCR; TCRdb stores in-frame clones only, minus some. The sample yields roughly 99,000 clones, over 75% seen once. Sample: PBMCs. The receptors shown here come from a male donor in good health and CMV-seronegative.

This clone was detected only a few times. J is TRBJ2-7 and V is TRBV7-9; D is ambiguous. Trimming left V 5 bases short and J 4 bases short, with 9 bases between. Germline loops: CDR1 SEHNR, CDR2 FQNEAQ (reference sequence). This CDR3 region has 12 residues. The CDR3 reads CASSTNRYEQYF. The DNA for the CDR3 is TGTGCCAGCAGCACCAACAGATACGAGCAGTACTTC.

The chain has TRBV10-2 and TRBJ2-7; 10 bases are a match to TRBD2. CDR1 is WSHSY, CDR2 SAAADI, per germline. This CDR3 is 16 amino acids long. V trimming: 0 bases; J trimming: 2 bases; junction bases outside the gene matches: 4. The CDR3 bases are TGCGCCAGCAGTGAGTCAGCACTAGCGGGGCCCTACGAGCAGTACTTC. Translating it yields CASSESALAGPYEQYF.

The chain carries TRBV4-1 and TRBJ2-7; D perhaps matches TRBD2 (5 bases). V shed 4 bases and J shed 6 bases, with 16 bases lying between them. Germline V CDR1 and CDR2: MGHRA, YSYEKL. The CDR3 extends over 14 amino acids. CDR3 region: CASSLFPRESEQYF. CDR3 sequence (DNA): TGCGCCAGCAGCCTTTTTCCGAGGGAGTCCGAGCAGTACTTC.

This rearrangement joins TRBV6-1 to TRBJ1-3, with D tentatively TRBD1 (5 bases). Trimming cost V 8 bases and J 9 bases, with 17 bases left between them. Germline loops: CDR1 MNHNS, CDR2 SASEGT. CDR3 size: 13 residues. DNA for the CDR3: TGTGCCAGCCTGGGGCCGGGGGGAGTCACCATATATTTT. This translates into CASLGPGGVTIYF.

This clone has only one observation. The chain carries TRBV4-1 and TRBJ2-1; a weak D match, TRBD2 (5 bases). Trimming stripped 2 bases from V and 0 bases from J, with 8 bases between. CDR1 and CDR2 (germline): MGHRA, YSYEKL. CDR3 length: 15 residues. As DNA, the CDR3 is TGCGCCAGCAGCCAAAACGAGGGCTCCTACAATGAGCAGTTCTTC. Its translation is CASSQNEGSYNEQFF.